These 21 T cell receptor beta chains originate from one sample sequenced in a study of blood T cell repertoires in COVID-19. Measured with immunoSEQ multiplex PCR; TCRdb has only the in-frame clones, and not every one. The profile shows around 300,000 clones, almost 90% of them singletons. The sample comprised PBMCs or T cells enriched from blood (not recorded which). The receptors shown here come from a woman aged 18-30 years with acute COVID-19.

This chain joins TRBV27 and TRBJ2-1; D remains unclear. The CDR3 covers 14 residues. The V and J ends lost 11 bases and 1 base respectively, with 15 bases between them. Germline V CDR1 and CDR2: MNHEY, SMNVEV (reference sequence). This CDR3 reads CASHKAVSYNEQFF. CDR3 nucleotide sequence: TGTGCCTCCCACAAGGCGGTTTCCTACAATGAGCAGTTCTTC.

The chain recombines TRBV28 with TRBJ1-2; TRBD1 is a possible D gene (6 bases). CDR3 length equals 14 residues. V was cut by 3 bases and J by 4 bases, with 12 bases left in between. The V gene's germline CDR1 is MDHEN and CDR2 SYDVKM. In DNA, the CDR3 is TGTGCCAGCAGTTTCGGCAGGGGAGCCTATGGCTACACCTTC. It translates to CASSFGRGAYGYTF.

The rearrangement joins TRBV18 to TRBJ1-1; TRBD1 matches at 7 bases. This CDR3 has 15 amino acids. Germline V gives CDR1 KGHSH, CDR2 LQKENI. The V gene end was trimmed by 3 bases and the J gene end by 4 bases; junction bases not matched to a gene: 8. CDR3 sequence (DNA): TGTGCCAGCTCACCTGAACAGGGGAAAGGCACTGAAGCTTTCTTT. This sequence encodes CASSPEQGKGTEAFF.

The J gene is TRBJ1-2, the V gene TRBV30; 7 nucleotides align to TRBD1. There are 13 residues in the CDR3. J was trimmed by 4 bases and V by 2 bases; bases with no gene match: 4. Germline values: CDR1 GTSNPN, CDR2 SVGIG (reference sequence). DNA of the CDR3: TGTGCCTGGAGTCCGACAGGGTCCTATGGCTACACCTTC. This encodes CAWSPTGSYGYTF.

The chain carries TRBV19 and TRBJ2-3, with D tentatively TRBD2 (6 bases). CDR1 is LNHDA and CDR2 is SQIVND in the germline V gene (reference sequence). This CDR3 is 14 amino acids long. V was cut by 8 bases and J by 2 bases, with 14 bases left in between. The CDR3 DNA reads TGTGCCAGTGCAAATCCGGGGGACACAGATACGCAGTATTTT. This gives the protein CASANPGDTDTQYF.

The V call is TRBV19, the J call TRBJ2-5, with D perhaps TRBD2 (6 bases). The CDR3 is made up of 17 amino acids. V shed 2 bases and J shed 0 bases, with 16 bases lying between them. Per germline, CDR1 LNHDA and CDR2 SQIVND (reference sequence). Written as DNA, the CDR3 is TGTGCCAGTAGTATAAGGAGTAGCGGAGGGTACCAAGAGACCCAGTACTTC. Amino acid sequence: CASSIRSSGGYQETQYF.

The rearrangement links TRBV28 to TRBJ2-7; possible D gene TRBD1, 5 bases. The CDR3 sequence is 15 residues long. V was clipped by 6 bases and J by 0 bases, with 15 bases between them. Germline-derived CDR1 and CDR2 are MDHEN and SYDVKM. The CDR3: CASSPPDSSSYEQYF. The CDR3 region has the DNA TGTGCCAGCAGCCCTCCTGACAGTAGCTCCTACGAGCAGTACTTC.

This chain joins TRBV24-1 and TRBJ1-3; D uncertain. CDR3 size: 16 residues. Germline assignment: CDR1 KGHDR and CDR2 SFDVKD. The ends were cut back, 2 bases at V and 0 bases at J, with 10 bases in the middle. For the CDR3, the DNA is TGTGCCACCAGTGATTCGCGCCGGAGCTCTGGAAACACCATATATTTT. Encoded protein: CATSDSRRSSGNTIYF.

The chain couples TRBV5-1 to TRBJ1-5; D is unclear. Germline CDR1 SGHRS, CDR2 YFSETQ. This CDR3 is 15 amino acids long. Trimming removed 4 bases from V and 0 bases from J, with 11 bases in between. The CDR3 sequence: CASSTGVNSNQPQHF. DNA for the CDR3: TGCGCCAGCAGCACCGGGGTGAATAGCAATCAGCCCCAGCATTTT.

The gene calls are TRBV7-2 and TRBJ2-7; 7 bases map to TRBD1. Germline loops: CDR1 SGHTA, CDR2 FQGNSA. The ends lost 6 bases at V and 6 bases at J; junction bases unmatched: 8. The CDR3 spans 13 residues. This CDR3 reads CASSSQGVGEQYF. The CDR3, as DNA: TGTGCCAGCAGTTCGCAGGGGGTCGGCGAGCAGTACTTC.

The V gene is TRBV10-3, the J gene TRBJ1-1; TRBD1 agrees at 8 bases. There are 15 residues in the CDR3. Germline trimming cut 3 bases from V and 5 bases from J; bases unmatched to any gene: 8. CDR1 and CDR2 (germline): ENHRY, SYGVKD. The CDR3 loop reads CAISDKETGGTEAFF. The DNA for the CDR3 is TGTGCCATCAGTGACAAGGAAACAGGGGGTACTGAAGCTTTCTTT.

The CDR3 DNA is TGTGCCAGTAGTATCCTTAACTATGGCTACACCTTC. Residues: CASSILNYGYTF. The chain recombines TRBV19 with TRBJ1-2; D ambiguous. The germline V gene has CDR1 LNHDA and CDR2 SQIVND (reference sequence). The CDR3 length is 12 residues. V lost 3 bases, J lost 1 base, and 3 bases lay in between. The full variable domain, completed using reference TRBV19 and TRBJ1-2, is DGGITQSPKYLFRKEGQNVTLSCEQNLNHDAMYWYRQDPGQGLRLIYYSQIVNDFQKGDIAEGYSVSREKKESFPLTVTSAQKNPTAFYLCASSILNYGYTFGSGTRLTVV.

This chain connects TRBV2 to TRBJ2-3; perhaps TRBD2 as D (6 bases). V was clipped by 3 bases and J by 4 bases, with 14 bases between them. Germline V gives CDR1 SNHLY, CDR2 FYNNEI. The CDR3 extends over 15 amino acids. DNA of the CDR3: TGTGCCAGCAGTGACCCGGGGAGGCTCCCAGATACGCAGTATTTT. Translating gives CASSDPGRLPDTQYF.

Comment on this clone: The sample carries other DNA sequences with the same CDR3. The J gene is TRBJ2-5, the V gene TRBV12-3 or TRBV12-4; no clear D gene. With 3 bases removed from V and 2 bases from J, the gap between germline ends came to 7 bases. This CDR3 has 13 amino acids. The CDR3 loop reads CASSFGLQETQYF. Here the CDR3 DNA reads TGTGCCAGCAGTTTTGGGCTACAAGAGACCCAGTACTTC.

The rearrangement uses TRBV6-5 and TRBJ2-7; D ambiguous. Germline V gene data show CDR1 as MNHEY and CDR2 as SVGAGI. The V end was cut by 0 bases, the J end by 2 bases, with 11 bases between. The CDR3 sequence is 15 residues long. CDR3 in DNA: TGTGCCAGCAGTTACTCGGCAGGAAAGGCCTACGAGCAGTACTTC. This codes for CASSYSAGKAYEQYF.

J is TRBJ2-4 and V is TRBV7-2; D is perhaps TRBD1 (6 bases). V lost 1 base and J 8 bases, leaving 12 bases between the germline ends. Germline CDR1 reads SGHTA; CDR2 reads FQGNSA. The CDR3 length is 14 residues. The CDR3 bases are TGTGCCAGCAGCTTAGTTCGCAGGGGTGACATTCAGTACTTC. As protein: CASSLVRRGDIQYF.

The V gene is TRBV19, the J gene TRBJ1-3, with D maybe TRBD1 (5 bases). The CDR3 is made up of 13 amino acids. Germline assignment: CDR1 LNHDA and CDR2 SQIVND (reference sequence). Between the trimmed V and J ends, which lost 6 bases and 6 bases, there was a span of 12 bases. The CDR3 nucleotides read TGTGCCAGTAGCCCAGGGATGGAAAACACCATATATTTT. It is translated as CASSPGMENTIYF. Full variable domain (remainder filled in from reference TRBV19 and TRBJ1-3): DGGITQSPKYLFRKEGQNVTLSCEQNLNHDAMYWYRQDPGQGLRLIYYSQIVNDFQKGDIAEGYSVSREKKESFPLTVTSAQKNPTAFYLCASSPGMENTIYFGEGSWLTVV.

The chain employs TRBV6-6 and TRBJ1-2, with D perhaps TRBD1 (6 bases). V was shortened by 2 bases and J by 3 bases, with 16 bases between the two germline ends. CDR3 length: 16 amino acids. The germline gives CDR1 MNHNY, CDR2 SVGAGI (reference sequence). The DNA for the CDR3 is TGTGCCAGCAGTTACCCGGGGGGGGCGCAGGACTATGGCTACACCTTC. The encoded protein is CASSYPGGAQDYGYTF.

The chain carries TRBV7-8 and TRBJ1-2, with TRBD1 matching over 7 bases. CDR3 length: 14 residues. Looked up from germline, CDR1 is SGHVS and CDR2 is FQNEAQ. The ends lost 5 bases at V and 4 bases at J; junction bases unmatched: 7. The CDR3 nucleotides are TGTGCCAGCAGCCTCCGGGACAGTTCCTATGGCTACACCTTC. Translated, it gives CASSLRDSSYGYTF.

CDR3 DNA sequence: TGTGCCAGCAGGCTAAGTAACTACGAGCAGTACTTC. This gives the protein CASRLSNYEQYF. The chain combines TRBV28 with TRBJ2-7; D is undetermined. V was cut by 6 bases and J by 3 bases, with 9 bases left in between. The CDR3 covers 12 residues. CDR1 and CDR2 from the germline V gene are MDHEN and SYDVKM.

The chain couples TRBV19 to TRBJ2-6, with D perhaps TRBD1 (5 bases). This CDR3 has 15 residues. V shed 8 bases and J shed 0 bases, with 11 bases lying between them. Germline-derived CDR1 and CDR2 are LNHDA and SQIVND (reference sequence). CDR3: CASRQTPSGANVLTF. CDR3 nucleotides: TGTGCCAGTCGACAGACTCCCTCTGGGGCCAACGTCCTGACTTTC.